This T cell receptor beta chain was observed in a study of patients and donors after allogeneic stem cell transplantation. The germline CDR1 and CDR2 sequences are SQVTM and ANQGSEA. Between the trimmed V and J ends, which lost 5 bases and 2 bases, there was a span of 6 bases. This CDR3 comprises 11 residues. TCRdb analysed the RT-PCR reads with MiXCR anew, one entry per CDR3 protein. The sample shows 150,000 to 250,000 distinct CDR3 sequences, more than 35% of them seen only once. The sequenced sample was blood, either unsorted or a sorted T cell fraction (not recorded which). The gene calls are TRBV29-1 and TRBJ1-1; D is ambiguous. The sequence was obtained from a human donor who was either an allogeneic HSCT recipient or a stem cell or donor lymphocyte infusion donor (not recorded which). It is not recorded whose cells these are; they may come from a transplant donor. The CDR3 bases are TGCAGCGTTCCCCGAAACACTGAAGCTTTCTTT. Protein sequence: CSVPRNTEAFF.